The sequence of this T cell receptor beta chain was determined in a study of blood T cell repertoires in COVID-19. Across the whole study: Acute and convalescent COVID-19 specimens originated in the United States, Italy and Spain. From T cells, B-cell-depleted T cells, or PBMCs came the material, which was cDNA or gDNA.

The CDR3 has 15 residues. The V gene's germline CDR1 is LNHDA and CDR2 SQIVND (reference sequence). Deletions cut 7 bases from V and 0 bases from J, with 15 bases between. As processed by the authors: Nucleated cell number was recorded as an estimate derived from reference gene primer amplification. TCRdb keeps only in-frame clones here, not all; method: immunoSEQ multiplex PCR. V, J and clone size derive from that table, while D and trimming were established from the DNA sequence. The sample carries 50,000 to 75,000 clones, about 73% recorded once. Sequenced: peripheral blood. The clonotype comes from a woman between 50 and 59 years old with active or convalescent COVID-19. The chain uses TRBV19 and TRBJ2-5, with D tentatively TRBD1 (5 bases). The CDR3 spells CASTPRGGNQETQYF. DNA for the CDR3: TGTGCCAGTACTCCTAGGGGCGGAAACCAAGAGACCCAGTACTTC.